This TCR beta chain emerged from a study of T-cell reconstitution after alpha-beta-depleted transplantation in children. Whole-study findings and limits: Expanded graft clones, several hundred of them, were reportedly the source of alpha-beta T cells about two months after transplant. At day 60, the high TCRbeta diversity found in some patients originated from recipient T cells and thymic progenitors that had survived. When one year had passed after transplant, most T-cell counts and diversity came from newly produced T cells.

Preparation of the TCRbeta library involved a method that used unique molecular identifiers. TCRdb reprocessed the PCR reads with MiXCR, giving one entry per CDR3 protein. Of roughly 500,000 distinct CDR3 sequences in the sample, about 10% were seen once. Comment on this clonotype: Its target is unknown.

The sequencing here drew on PBMCs, taken before TCRalphabeta/CD19-depleted stem cell transplant. This TCR was recovered from a child aged 2-15 years with inherited bone marrow failure, due to receive a stem cell transplant.

DNA for the CDR3: TGTGCCAGCAGCACCCCTCTAAGGGGGAGGGGAAGATGGACCCAGTACTTC. This codes for CASSTPLRGRGRWTQYF. The chain joins TRBV7-2 to TRBJ2-5; D possibly corresponds to TRBD2 (7 bases). The CDR3 runs to 17 residues. Germline lookup yields CDR1 SGHTA and CDR2 FQGNSA. The V end was cut by 5 bases, the J end by 7 bases, with 26 bases between.